Following are 21 T cell receptor beta chains from one sample sequenced in a study of blood T cell repertoires in COVID-19. Repertoires were generated with immunoSEQ multiplex PCR, while TCRdb's copy carries only in-frame clones and drops some. The data show about 88,000 clones, more than 75% seen once. The sequenced sample was peripheral blood. The source of these receptors is a woman aged 70-85 years with acute or convalescent COVID-19.

The chain recombines TRBV27 with TRBJ2-2; 10 bases are shared with TRBD1. The V gene end was trimmed by 2 bases and the J gene end by 3 bases; junction bases not matched to a gene: 3. The CDR3 consists of 16 residues. Germline loops: CDR1 MNHEY, CDR2 SMNVEV (reference sequence). The CDR3 protein is CASSLRDRGHTGELFF. The DNA of the CDR3 is TGTGCCAGCAGTTTAAGAGACAGGGGGCACACCGGGGAGCTGTTTTTT.

This clone was detected once. V and J are TRBV5-4 and TRBJ1-1, with D perhaps TRBD1 (6 bases). The length of the CDR3 is 13 residues. Per germline, CDR1 SGHNT and CDR2 YYREEE (reference sequence). V lost 4 bases, J lost 4 bases, and 11 bases lay in between. CDR3: CASSASQGTEAFF. CDR3 in DNA: TGTGCCAGCAGCGCCTCACAGGGCACTGAAGCTTTCTTT.

The genes are TRBV6-2 or TRBV6-3 and TRBJ2-5; D is unclear. The germline gives CDR1 MNHEY, CDR2 SVGEGT. The V gene lost 5 bases and the J gene lost 4 bases, with 5 bases spanning the gap. The CDR3 contains 11 residues. The CDR3 loop reads CASSLGETQYF. CDR3 DNA sequence: TGTGCCAGCAGTCTAGGAGAGACCCAGTACTTC.

The rearrangement joins TRBV27 to TRBJ1-2, with 7 bases aligning to TRBD1. Germline loops: CDR1 MNHEY, CDR2 SMNVEV (reference sequence). This CDR3 is built from 15 residues. With 3 bases clipped from V and 2 bases from J, the junction kept 6 bases outside the gene matches. The DNA for the CDR3 is TGTGCCAGCAGTTTGTCGGGACAGATAAACTATGGCTACACCTTC. Residues: CASSLSGQINYGYTF.

Only one count was recorded for this clone. The V call is TRBV7-8, the J call TRBJ2-7, with TRBD1 matching over 9 bases. The CDR3 spans 17 residues. Unmatched junction bases numbered 11, after V lost 2 bases and J lost 3 bases. Germline CDR1 reads SGHVS; CDR2 reads FQNEAQ. The DNA of the CDR3 is TGTGCCAGCAGCTTACCTGGGGACAGGGCCGGGGGCTACGAGCAGTACGTC. It encodes CASSLPGDRAGGYEQYV.

There are a few counts of this clone. The chain combines TRBV18 with TRBJ1-1; no definite D call. The CDR3 extends over 13 amino acids. Germline-derived CDR1 and CDR2 are KGHSH and LQKENI. V was shortened by 3 bases and J by 5 bases, with 10 bases between the two germline ends. The CDR3 is CASSPVRWTEAFF. As DNA, the CDR3 is TGTGCCAGCTCACCGGTGCGGTGGACTGAAGCTTTCTTT.

This chain links TRBV6-4 with TRBJ1-6; D is perhaps TRBD1 (5 bases). Trimming left V 6 bases short and J 7 bases short, with 16 bases between. The germline V gene encodes CDR1 MRHNA and CDR2 SNTAGT. This CDR3 region has 15 residues. CDR3 DNA sequence: TGTGCCAGCAGGCCGATGGGGGGTGCCAATTCACCCCTCCACTTT. This codes for CASRPMGGANSPLHF.

The J gene is TRBJ1-4, the V gene TRBV18; TRBD1 aligns across 7 bases. After removal of 3 bases from V and 6 bases from J, the junction contained 4 bases not matched to a gene. The CDR3 sequence is 14 residues long. The germline V gene has CDR1 KGHSH and CDR2 LQKENI. DNA for the CDR3: TGTGCCAGCTCACCGGGGACAGAGTATGAAAAACTGTTTTTT. This codes for CASSPGTEYEKLFF.

This clone was seen a few times. This sequence joins TRBV28 and TRBJ1-1; 7 nucleotides line up with TRBD1. Germline CDR1 reads MDHEN; CDR2 reads SYDVKM. This CDR3 contains 14 residues. Germline trimming cut 5 bases from V and 4 bases from J; bases unmatched to any gene: 7. This chain's CDR3 is CASSIDRVVTEAFF. CDR3 nucleotides: TGTGCCAGCAGTATAGACAGGGTGGTCACTGAAGCTTTCTTT.

The rearrangement uses TRBV14 and TRBJ2-5; TRBD1 might be the D (5 bases). Germline V gene data show CDR1 as SGHDN and CDR2 as FVKESK. The CDR3 is 17 residues long. V lost 0 bases and J 5 bases, leaving 19 bases between the germline ends. For the CDR3, the DNA is TGTGCCAGCAGCCAAGATTCGGTTCAGGGATCGCGGGAGACCCAGTACTTC. Translating gives CASSQDSVQGSRETQYF.

The chain couples TRBV29-1 to TRBJ1-3; D not certain. CDR3 length equals 14 residues. Trimming cost V 0 bases and J 0 bases, with 6 bases left between them. Germline V gives CDR1 SQVTM, CDR2 ANQGSEA. CDR3 residues: CSVEETYSGNTIYF. DNA for the CDR3: TGCAGCGTTGAAGAAACTTACTCTGGAAACACCATATATTTT.

This clone came up a few times. CDR3 region: CASSDTGEDTGELFF. CDR3 nucleotides: TGTGCCAGCAGTGACACGGGGGAGGACACCGGGGAGCTGTTTTTT. J is TRBJ2-2 and V is TRBV6-4; D may be TRBD2 (6 bases). This CDR3 contains 15 residues. V was clipped by 2 bases and J by 3 bases, with 10 bases between them. CDR1 MRHNA and CDR2 SNTAGT come from the germline V gene.

The chain joins TRBV5-1 to TRBJ1-2; TRBD1 agrees at 7 bases. Germline CDR1 reads SGHRS; CDR2 reads YFSETQ. The trim removed 0 bases at V and 9 bases at J, leaving 8 bases unmatched. The CDR3 consists of 14 residues. The CDR3 is CASSLDLQGISYTF. The CDR3 region has the DNA TGCGCCAGCAGCTTGGATTTACAGGGGATTAGCTACACCTTC.

The chain carries TRBV5-1 and TRBJ2-1, with 9 bases identical to TRBD2. Germline V lookup: CDR1 SGHRS, CDR2 YFSETQ. Losses at the gene ends were 0 bases for V and 8 bases for J; bases not matched to a gene: 6. CDR3 size: 15 residues. This chain's CDR3 is CASSLEGGLAHEQFF. In DNA, the CDR3 is TGCGCCAGCAGCTTGGAAGGGGGACTAGCCCATGAGCAGTTCTTC.

CDR3 sequence reads: CASSQSPGGMGGYTF. The CDR3 DNA reads TGTGCCAGCAGCCAATCACCAGGGGGTATGGGCGGCTACACCTTC. The V and J genes are TRBV3-1 (or the pseudogene TRBV3-2) and TRBJ1-2; TRBD1 matches at 7 bases. Germline-derived CDR1 and CDR2 are LGHDT and YNNKEL (reference sequence). V shed 2 bases and J 8 bases; nucleotides not matched to a gene: 11. This CDR3 contains 15 residues.

This sequence joins TRBV6-4 and TRBJ2-4; D remains ambiguous. V dropped 0 bases and J dropped 1 base, with 13 bases sitting between them. CDR3 length equals 17 residues. From germline, CDR1 is MRHNA and CDR2 SNTAGT. CDR3 bases: TGTGCCAGCAGTGACTCCTACCGAGTCCTGGCCAAAAACATTCAGTACTTC. Translated, it gives CASSDSYRVLAKNIQYF.

The V gene is TRBV4-3, the J gene TRBJ1-2; TRBD1 matches 7 bases. The J segment lost 4 bases and the V segment lost 0 bases, leaving 5 bases of the junction unmatched. The CDR3 has 15 residues. CDR1 and CDR2 from the germline V gene are LGHNA and YSLEER. The CDR3, as DNA: TGCGCCAGCAGCCAAGATCGACAGGGCCGCTATGGCTACACCTTC. Its protein product is CASSQDRQGRYGYTF.

This chain joins TRBV6-5 and TRBJ1-5; maybe TRBD1 (6 bases). The V and J ends lost 8 bases and 5 bases respectively, with 16 bases between them. This CDR3 contains 14 residues. CDR1 and CDR2 from the germline V gene are MNHEY and SVGAGI. The CDR3 DNA is TGTGCCAGCCAAAAGGGGGACCGCGATCAGCCCCAGCATTTT. This sequence encodes CASQKGDRDQPQHF.

The chain recombines TRBV24-1 with TRBJ2-3; possible D gene TRBD1, 5 bases. Looked up from germline, CDR1 is KGHDR and CDR2 is SFDVKD. Trimming stripped 7 bases from V and 0 bases from J, with 13 bases between. The CDR3 runs 15 residues. The chain's CDR3 is CATSRAQISTDTQYF. The DNA of the CDR3 is TGTGCCACCAGCAGGGCCCAGATTAGCACAGATACGCAGTATTTT.

The chain joins TRBV4-3 to TRBJ1-1; D uncertain. Germline V gene sequence: CDR1 LGHNA, CDR2 YSLEER. The CDR3 has 17 amino acids. V lost 4 bases and J lost 0, with 18 bases in between. The CDR3 region has the DNA TGCGCCAGCAGCCCAACGTGGAGGGAGGGCCTGAACACTGAAGCTTTCTTT. Translated: CASSPTWREGLNTEAFF.

This chain uses TRBV15 with TRBJ2-1, with 9 bases matching TRBD2. After removal of 3 bases from V and 7 bases from J, the junction contained 7 bases not matched to a gene. The CDR3 has 15 residues. The germline V gene encodes CDR1 LNHNV and CDR2 YYDKDF (reference sequence). CDR3 sequence (DNA): TGTGCCACCAGCAGGGCTAGCGGGATCAGTAATGAGCAGTTCTTC. Its translation: CATSRASGISNEQFF.